These T cell receptor beta chains were read from a single sample in a study of CD8 T cells in Susac syndrome. Via MiXCR, TCRdb re-called the immunoSEQ multiplex PCR reads, giving one row per CDR3 protein. Among about 160,000 distinct CDR3 sequences listed, around 90% were seen once. The sequencing input was CD4+ T cells from PBMCs. All receptors derive from a human donor in good health. Both conserved end residues are part of each CDR3. Fields, in order: clone size, D gene, V gene, J gene, CDR3 protein, CDR3 DNA. A D gene is named only where the DNA matches it firmly. Clone size appears in some rows only: once, few, many, or a class for an expanded clone.

>NA|NA|TRBV6-2/TRBV6-3|TRBJ1-1
CAISPGYTEAFF
TGTGCCATATCGCCAGGCTACACTGAAGCTTTCTTT
>NA|NA|TRBV5-1|TRBJ2-1
CASSLAELAGYNEQFF
TGCGCCAGCAGCTTGGCCGAACTAGCAGGCTACAATGAGCAGTTCTTC
>NA|TRBD2|TRBV4-2|TRBJ2-4
CASSPQRELRNIQYF
TGTGCCAGCAGCCCCCAGCGGGAGCTCAGAAACATTCAGTACTTC
>NA|NA|TRBV7-2|TRBJ2-7
CASSPERGGEQYF
TGTGCCAGCAGCCCGGAGAGAGGGGGCGAGCAGTACTTC
>NA|NA|TRBV29-1|TRBJ1-1
CSVEGVRGTEAFF
TGCAGCGTTGAGGGGGTGAGGGGAACTGAAGCTTTCTTT
>few|NA|TRBV28|TRBJ2-7
CATRTAYEQYF
TGTGCCACCAGGACAGCTTACGAGCAGTACTTC
>NA|NA|TRBV28|TRBJ2-7
CASRTGVLYEQYF
TGTGCCAGCAGGACCGGGGTCCTCTACGAGCAGTACTTC
>NA|TRBD2|TRBV6-1|TRBJ2-3
CASSRRLAGAADTQYF
TGTGCCAGCAGTCGACGACTAGCGGGGGCCGCAGATACGCAGTATTTT
>NA|TRBD1|TRBV10-3|TRBJ1-1
CAISEDREGEAFF
TGTGCCATCAGTGAAGACAGGGAGGGTGAAGCTTTCTTT
>few|NA|TRBV9|TRBJ1-1
CASSVAARTEAFF
TGTGCCAGCAGCGTAGCGGCGCGGACTGAAGCTTTCTTT
>NA|NA|TRBV3-1|TRBJ1-5
CASSQDRNQPQHF
TGTGCCAGCAGCCAAGATAGGAATCAGCCCCAGCATTTT
>NA|TRBD2|TRBV27|TRBJ2-1
CASSFSPTGGFRNEQFF
TGTGCCAGCAGTTTCTCTCCTACGGGAGGGTTTCGGAATGAGCAGTTCTTC
>NA|NA|TRBV30|TRBJ2-2
CAWSWGSTGELFF
TGTGCCTGGAGTTGGGGGAGCACCGGGGAGCTGTTTTTT
>NA|NA|TRBV7-4|TRBJ2-3
CASSPRALRPTTDTQYF
TGTGCCAGCAGCCCCCGGGCCCTTCGACCTACGACAGATACGCAGTATTTT
>NA|NA|TRBV7-9|TRBJ1-1
CASSFGQGGEAFF
TGTGCCAGCAGCTTCGGGCAGGGCGGTGAAGCTTTCTTT
>NA|NA|TRBV27|TRBJ2-6
CASSRVPSGANVLTF
TGTGCCAGCAGTCGGGTGCCCTCTGGGGCCAACGTCCTGACTTTC
>NA|NA|TRBV20-1|TRBJ2-2
CSTFQGGNTGELFF
TGCAGTACGTTCCAGGGCGGGAACACCGGGGAGCTGTTTTTT
>NA|NA|TRBV19|TRBJ1-6
CASSTGRVSPLHF
TGTGCTTCCTCCACAGGGAGGGTGTCACCCCTCCACTTT
>NA|NA|TRBV1|TRBJ1-1
CTSSHLKGNTEAFF
TGCACCAGCAGCCATCTTAAGGGGAACACTGAAGCTTTCTTT
>NA|NA|TRBV9|TRBJ2-3
CASSVAISTDTQYF
TGTGCCAGCAGCGTAGCCATCAGCACAGATACGCAGTATTTT
>NA|NA|TRBV7-2|TRBJ2-7
CASSLARANYEQYF
TGTGCCAGCAGCTTAGCCAGGGCGAACTACGAGCAGTACTTC
>NA|TRBD2|TRBV6-2/TRBV6-3|TRBJ2-7
CASSQRTSGSSKHF
TGTGCCAGCAGTCAGAGGACTAGCGGGAGTTCTAAGCACTTC
>NA|NA|TRBV7-9|TRBJ2-1
CASNKFRSPNEQFF
TGTGCCAGTAATAAATTCCGGAGCCCCAATGAGCAGTTCTTC
>NA|TRBD1|TRBV2|TRBJ2-1
CASRGQGARNEQFF
TGTGCCAGCAGGGGACAGGGGGCGAGGAATGAGCAGTTCTTC
>once|NA|TRBV5-1|TRBJ2-7
CASSIVGLRDEQYF
TGCGCCAGCAGCATCGTAGGCCTTCGGGACGAGCAGTACTTC
>NA|NA|TRBV4-1|TRBJ2-7
CASSQDRWSSYEQYF
TGCGCCAGCAGCCAAGATCGCTGGAGCTCCTACGAGCAGTACTTC
>NA|TRBD1|TRBV30|TRBJ2-2
CAWRGQGTGELFF
TGTGCCTGGAGAGGACAGGGTACCGGGGAGCTGTTTTTT
>NA|TRBD1|TRBV5-1|TRBJ2-7
CASSFPGQGSEQYF
TGCGCCAGCAGCTTTCCGGGACAGGGCTCCGAGCAGTACTTC
>NA|TRBD1|TRBV2|TRBJ1-5
CAGTGDLNQPQHF
TGTGCCGGAACAGGGGACCTTAATCAGCCCCAGCATTTT
>NA|TRBD1|TRBV29-1|TRBJ1-1
CSVAGTADTEAFF
TGCAGCGTTGCCGGGACAGCCGACACTGAAGCTTTCTTT
>once|NA|TRBV6-6|TRBJ1-6
CASSAQGYNSPLHF
TGTGCCAGCAGTGCCCAGGGGTATAATTCACCCCTCCACTTT
>NA|NA|TRBV6-1|TRBJ2-4
CASSDQTGGGLYF
TGTGCCAGCAGTGACCAGACAGGAGGGGGTTTGTACTTC
>NA|NA|TRBV7-2|TRBJ2-3
CASSLVSGTDTQYF
TGTGCCAGCAGCCTAGTAAGCGGCACAGATACGCAGTATTTT
>once|TRBD1|TRBV20-1|TRBJ2-5
CSATKQGNLQETQYF
TGCAGTGCTACAAAACAGGGGAACCTTCAAGAGACCCAGTACTTC
>NA|TRBD2|TRBV9|TRBJ2-2
CASSARTSGTTGELFF
TGTGCCAGCAGCGCCCGGACTAGCGGGACGACCGGGGAGCTGTTTTTT
>NA|NA|TRBV20-1|TRBJ2-5
CSASGSGETQYF
TGCAGTGCTAGCGGGAGTGGAGAGACCCAGTACTTC
>once|NA|TRBV25-1|TRBJ1-2
CASSDPNRVDGYTF
TGTGCCAGCTCTGACCCGAACAGGGTCGATGGCTACACCTTC
>NA|NA|TRBV9|TRBJ2-2
CASSVGGGTTGELFF
TGTGCCAGCAGCGTGGGAGGGGGCACCACCGGGGAGCTGTTTTTT
>once|TRBD2|TRBV5-1|TRBJ2-1
CASSGTGTSGSEQFF
TGCGCCAGCAGCGGAACCGGGACTAGCGGCAGTGAGCAGTTCTTC
>once|NA|TRBV5-1|TRBJ1-4
CASSLGGANEKLFF
TGCGCCAGCAGCTTGGGTGGGGCGAATGAAAAACTGTTTTTT
>NA|TRBD1|TRBV27|TRBJ1-1
CASSFSDRIEAFF
TGTGCCAGCAGTTTCTCGGACAGGATTGAAGCTTTCTTT